This T cell receptor (beta chain) was identified in a study of cytomegalovirus exposure and HLA in healthy donors (dated by TCRdb to about 2017). Background on the whole study: A later analysis indicated that the 100 to 150 validation repertoires were generated on the platform also employed for the approximately 700 repertoires of the first cohort. The study was designed to test whether signatures of past pathogen exposure could be identified by cataloging public T cell receptors. Along with the approximately 600-subject first cohort, a separate validation cohort of 120 different subjects was used. To predict cytomegalovirus infection status, the study combined high-throughput TCR immunosequencing, statistical association of individual TCRs with disease status, and machine learning.

V is shortened by 8 bases, J by 5 bases, and the region joining them spans 21 bases. The CDR3 spans 15 residues, from the cysteine through the phenylalanine. The CDR3 DNA has 45 bases and is translated from base 1. CDR1 and CDR2, per the germline V gene, are SNHLY and FYNNEI. Separate from the roughly 630-subject first cohort, the validation cohort of 95 to 150 subjects was the group to which the donors belonged. General findings and caveats noted by the study authors: Subsequent analysis determined that TCRs grouped into clusters in the first cohort also showed a tendency toward co-occurrence across the 120 validation repertoires, and 90% to 95% of cluster scores exceeded 0. Most TCR sequences were seen in very few donors, while some public TCRs were found in many individuals. It was suggested by the authors that the approach could potentially be generalized to other disease states and immunological phenotypes. In both the original and validation cohorts, the classifier was reported to diagnose cytomegalovirus status with high specificity and sensitivity. A few of the identified cytomegalovirus-associated TCR beta chains were confirmed in vitro to be specific for cytomegalovirus antigens. A later analysis lacked HLA typing for the validation cohort, so it scored co-occurrence in that cohort across all 110 or so repertoires. A total of 150 to 200 TCR beta chains were listed by the study as associated with cytomegalovirus.

Library preparation was by the immunoSEQ multiplex PCR assay. Under the source paper's analysis protocol: A statistical classification framework was built to diagnose cytomegalovirus status from the catalog of TCR beta chain sequences. Drawn from immuneACCESS, this table holds only the in-frame rearrangements with V and J called that TCRdb kept. Clones are partly lost; checked studies trace under half to an unresolved V gene and leave the rest unexplained. V and J calls and clone size are given by that table; D and trimming were obtained from the DNA. The sample includes 90,000 to 150,000 clones, with around nine tenths observed a single time. Nearly 4.5% of the sample is taken by the ten largest. For this clone: Its antigen specificity is not known. Base-call qualities are not available, and no considerably larger clone is one nucleotide away.

The chain is encoded by TRBV2 joined to TRBJ1-2; TRBD1 is a weak D gene call, 6 bases matching. The origin of this receptor is a man aged 18 to 35 in good health and CMV-seropositive. Sequencing used PBMCs. The CDR3 region: CASHVGLQGSYGYTF. The sequenced DNA: TGTGCCAGCCACGTGGGACTACAGGGTTCGTATGGCTACACCTTC.